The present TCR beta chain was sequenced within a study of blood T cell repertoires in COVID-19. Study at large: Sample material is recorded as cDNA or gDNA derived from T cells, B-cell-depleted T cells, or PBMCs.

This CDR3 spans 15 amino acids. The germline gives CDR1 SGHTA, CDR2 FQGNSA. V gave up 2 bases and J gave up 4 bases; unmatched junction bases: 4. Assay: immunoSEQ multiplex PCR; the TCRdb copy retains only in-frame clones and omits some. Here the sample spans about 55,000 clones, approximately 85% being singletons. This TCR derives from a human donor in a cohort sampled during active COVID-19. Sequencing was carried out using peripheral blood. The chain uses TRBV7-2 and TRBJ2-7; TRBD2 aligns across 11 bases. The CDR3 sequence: CASSLSGTSGYEQYF. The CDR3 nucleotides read TGTGCCAGCAGCTTATCCGGGACTAGCGGATACGAGCAGTACTTC.